This TCR beta chain was sequenced during a study of cytomegalovirus exposure and HLA in healthy donors. Overall study: About 200 million T cells yielded approximately 100 million unique TCR beta sequences, as an earlier analysis found.

Notes on the study in general: There were reportedly fewer N-insertions in an Asian-associated ancestry cluster than the approximately 700-donor mean, in a later analysis. Solely CMV serostatus was available to characterize immune exposure. Accurate HLA-A and HLA-B prediction from TCR beta sequences was reported for most subjects.

Researchers ran the PCR with 60 Vbeta and 13 Jbeta primers. Clones were read by immunoSEQ multiplex PCR, and TCRdb kept only the in-frame ones, dropping some. Counted here are around 67,000 clones, approximately 58% occurring once; the ten biggest clones make up about 2.9%. A word on this clone: Its antigen is unknown.

The V and J ends lost 0 bases and 1 base respectively, with 12 bases between them. The V gene's germline CDR1 is MNHEY and CDR2 SVGAGI. This CDR3 contains 16 residues. The sequence was collected from a woman in her forties or fifties in good health and CMV-seronegative. The sequenced material came from PBMCs. The chain couples TRBV6-5 to TRBJ1-2, with D perhaps TRBD1 (5 bases). The CDR3 DNA follows: TGTGCCAGCAGTTACTCGGCGGGGCCGGATAACTATGGCTACACCTTC. This codes for CASSYSAGPDNYGYTF.